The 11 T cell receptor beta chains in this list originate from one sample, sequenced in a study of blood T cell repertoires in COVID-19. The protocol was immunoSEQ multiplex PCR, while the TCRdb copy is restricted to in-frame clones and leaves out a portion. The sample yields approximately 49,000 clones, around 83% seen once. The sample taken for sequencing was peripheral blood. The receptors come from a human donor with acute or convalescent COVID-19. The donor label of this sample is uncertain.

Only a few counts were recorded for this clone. This chain's CDR3 is CASSVRSGGPETQYF. In nucleotides, the CDR3 is TGTGCCAGCAGCGTAAGGAGCGGGGGTCCGGAGACCCAGTACTTC. The genes are TRBV9 and TRBJ2-5; 8 nucleotides line up with TRBD2. The length of the CDR3 is 15 residues. CDR1 and CDR2 from the germline V gene are SGDLS and YYNGEE. Trimming at V came to 1 base and at J to 5 bases, leaving 7 bases not matched to a gene.

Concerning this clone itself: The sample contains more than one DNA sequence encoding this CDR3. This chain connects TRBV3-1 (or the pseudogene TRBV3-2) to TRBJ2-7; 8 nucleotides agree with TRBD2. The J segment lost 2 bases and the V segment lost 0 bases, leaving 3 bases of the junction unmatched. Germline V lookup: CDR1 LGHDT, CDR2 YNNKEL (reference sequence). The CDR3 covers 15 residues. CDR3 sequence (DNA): TGTGCCAGCAGCCAAGAAGGCGGGAGGACCTACGAGCAGTACTTC. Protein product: CASSQEGGRTYEQYF.

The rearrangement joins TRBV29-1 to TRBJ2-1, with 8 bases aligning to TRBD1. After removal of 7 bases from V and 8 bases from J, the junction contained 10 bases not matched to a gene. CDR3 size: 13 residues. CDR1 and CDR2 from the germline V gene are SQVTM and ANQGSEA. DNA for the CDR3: TGCAGCGCTGACAGGGGCGCCGTAGATGAGCAGTTCTTC. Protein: CSADRGAVDEQFF.

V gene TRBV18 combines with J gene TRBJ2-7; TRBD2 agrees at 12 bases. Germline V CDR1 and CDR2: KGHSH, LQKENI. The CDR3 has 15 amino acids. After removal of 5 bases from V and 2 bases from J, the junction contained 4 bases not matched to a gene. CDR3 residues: CASSKTSGGPYEQYF. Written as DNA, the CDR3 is TGTGCCAGCTCAAAGACTAGCGGGGGCCCCTACGAGCAGTACTTC.

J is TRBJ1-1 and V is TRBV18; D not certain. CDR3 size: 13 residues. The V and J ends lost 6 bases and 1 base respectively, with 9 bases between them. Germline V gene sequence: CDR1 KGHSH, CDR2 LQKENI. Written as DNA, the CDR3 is TGTGCCAGCTCGCTAGGTGAGAACACTGAAGCTTTCTTT. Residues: CASSLGENTEAFF.

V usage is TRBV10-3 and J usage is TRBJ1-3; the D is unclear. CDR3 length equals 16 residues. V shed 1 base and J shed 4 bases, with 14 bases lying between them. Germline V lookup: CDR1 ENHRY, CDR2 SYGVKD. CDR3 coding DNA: TGTGCCATCAGTGAGTATCTACCAGAGCGGGGAAACACCATATATTTT. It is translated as CAISEYLPERGNTIYF.

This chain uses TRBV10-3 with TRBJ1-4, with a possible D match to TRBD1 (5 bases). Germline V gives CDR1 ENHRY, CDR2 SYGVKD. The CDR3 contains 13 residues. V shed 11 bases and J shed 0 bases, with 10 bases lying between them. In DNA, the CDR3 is TGTGCCCTAAGGGGCGCAACTAATGAAAAACTGTTTTTT. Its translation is CALRGATNEKLFF.

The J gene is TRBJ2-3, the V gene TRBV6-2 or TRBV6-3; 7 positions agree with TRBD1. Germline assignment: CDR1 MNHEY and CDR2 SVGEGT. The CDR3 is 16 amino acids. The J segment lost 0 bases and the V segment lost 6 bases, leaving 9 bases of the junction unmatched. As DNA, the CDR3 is TGTGCCAGCAGCCCTCCGACAGGGTGGAGCACAGATACGCAGTATTTT. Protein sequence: CASSPPTGWSTDTQYF.

CDR3 loop: CASSGTSGGFNTGELFF. The CDR3 DNA reads TGTGCCAGCAGTGGAACGAGCGGGGGCTTTAACACCGGGGAGCTGTTTTTT. This chain links TRBV6-1 with TRBJ2-2, with 8 bases lining up with TRBD2. J gave up 2 bases and V 4 bases, and 9 bases lay outside the gene matches. This CDR3 spans 17 amino acids. From germline, CDR1 is MNHNS and CDR2 SASEGT.

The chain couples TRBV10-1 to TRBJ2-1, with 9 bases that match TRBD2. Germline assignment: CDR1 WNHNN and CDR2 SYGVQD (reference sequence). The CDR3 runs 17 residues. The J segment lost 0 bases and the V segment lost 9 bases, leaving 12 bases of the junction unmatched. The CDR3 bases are TGCGCCAGGGACCGACTAGCGGAGATTAGCTCCTACAATGAGCAGTTCTTC. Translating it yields CARDRLAEISSYNEQFF.

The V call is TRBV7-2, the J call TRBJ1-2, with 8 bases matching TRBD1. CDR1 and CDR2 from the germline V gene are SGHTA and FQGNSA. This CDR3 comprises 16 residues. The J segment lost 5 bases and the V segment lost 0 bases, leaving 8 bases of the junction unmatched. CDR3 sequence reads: CASSLAFAGGRYGYTF. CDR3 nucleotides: TGTGCCAGCAGCTTAGCGTTCGCAGGGGGCCGATATGGCTACACCTTC.